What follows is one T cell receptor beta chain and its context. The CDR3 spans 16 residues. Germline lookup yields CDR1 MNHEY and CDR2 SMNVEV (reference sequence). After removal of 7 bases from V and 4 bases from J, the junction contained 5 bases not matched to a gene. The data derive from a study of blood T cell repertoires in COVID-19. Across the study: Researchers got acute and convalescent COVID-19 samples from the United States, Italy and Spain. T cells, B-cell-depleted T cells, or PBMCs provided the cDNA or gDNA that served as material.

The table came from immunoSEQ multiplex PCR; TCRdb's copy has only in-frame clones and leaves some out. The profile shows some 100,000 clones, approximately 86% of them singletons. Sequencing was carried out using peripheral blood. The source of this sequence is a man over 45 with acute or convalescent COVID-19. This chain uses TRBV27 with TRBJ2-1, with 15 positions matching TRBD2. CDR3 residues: CASTQGLAGGYNEQFF. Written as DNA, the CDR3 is TGTGCCAGCACCCAGGGACTAGCGGGAGGATACAATGAGCAGTTCTTC.